This passage covers 8 T cell receptor beta chains from one sample sequenced in a study of spatial heterogeneity in lung cancer. A single record per CDR3 protein comes from TCRdb applying MiXCR to the 5' RACE reads. The table shows about 45,000 distinct CDR3 sequences, with roughly 12% occurring only once. Time point reported: sample taken at primary tumor resection. TCRs were sequenced from unsorted whole RNA of tumor, nontumor lung or PBMC. The sample consisted of PBMCs, taken at surgery. The receptor source for this set is a female donor with early-stage non-small cell lung cancer.

This clonotype was found a few times. The V call is TRBV21-1, the J call TRBJ2-7; the D call of TRBD1 is as the table states it, not checked on the DNA. TRBV21-1 counts as a pseudogene. The CDR3 spans 12 residues. Here the CDR3 reads CASSPPGDEQYF. The CDR3 coding sequence is TGTGCCAGCAGCCCCCCGGGAGACGAGCAGTACTTC.

V usage is TRBV10-2 and J usage is TRBJ1-4, with 9 bases fitting TRBD1. V lost 6 bases to trimming and J lost 8 bases; unmatched junction nucleotides: 10. The CDR3 length is 15 residues. Germline V gene data show CDR1 as WSHSY and CDR2 as SAAADI. The CDR3 here is CASRSTGGGEEKLFF. The CDR3 DNA sequence: TGCGCCAGCAGATCCACAGGGGGCGGCGAGGAAAAACTGTTTTTT.

This clonotype was recorded a few times. The V and J genes are TRBV6-1 and TRBJ1-4, with D tentatively TRBD1 (5 bases). The germline V gene has CDR1 MNHNS and CDR2 SASEGT. Trimming pared 7 bases from V and 8 bases from J, leaving 17 bases between. The CDR3 covers 14 residues. The CDR3 DNA reads TGTGCCAGCACCCTACCCTCCGGGACCGAAAAACTGTTTTTT. Its protein is CASTLPSGTEKLFF.

This clonotype showed up just a few times. CDR3 sequence reads: CASSPYRGPGYEQYF. For the CDR3, the DNA is TGTGCCAGCAGCCCGTACAGGGGACCGGGCTACGAGCAGTACTTC. The chain is built from TRBV7-8 and TRBJ2-7; TRBD1 aligns across 7 bases. CDR1 and CDR2 (germline): SGHVS, FQNEAQ. Trimming at V came to 5 bases and at J to 3 bases, leaving 10 bases not matched to a gene. The CDR3 is 15 amino acids.

This clonotype was counted at least ten times. The chain employs TRBV5-6 and TRBJ1-5; D uncertain. Germline CDR1 and CDR2: SGHDT and YYEEEE. CDR3 size: 14 residues. V lost 0 bases, J lost 5 bases, and 9 bases lay in between. The chain's CDR3 is CASSLGIGDQPQHF. CDR3 in DNA: TGTGCCAGCAGCTTGGGGATCGGGGATCAGCCCCAGCATTTT.

The chain uses TRBV6-2 or TRBV6-3 and TRBJ2-7; D remains ambiguous. V was clipped by 0 bases and J by 2 bases, with 8 bases between them. The CDR3 contains 14 residues. Germline CDR1 reads MNHEY; CDR2 reads SVGEGT. The CDR3: CASSYSGRAYEQYF. The CDR3 DNA is TGTGCCAGCAGTTACTCGGGCAGAGCCTACGAGCAGTACTTC.

This clonotype was detected a few times. The CDR3 DNA follows: TGTGCCAGTAGTATCGGGCAGCGACTCAATCAGCCCCAGCATTTT. It codes for CASSIGQRLNQPQHF. J is TRBJ1-5 and V is TRBV19; D is uncertain. The germline V and J ends were trimmed by 3 bases and 3 bases, with 12 bases remaining between them. Germline-derived CDR1 and CDR2 are LNHDA and SQIVND (reference sequence). The CDR3 covers 15 residues.

The rearrangement uses TRBV6-1 and TRBJ2-2; maybe TRBD2 (6 bases). CDR1 MNHNS and CDR2 SASEGT come from the germline V gene. The V and J ends lost 7 bases and 3 bases respectively, with 9 bases between them. CDR3 length: 13 residues. CDR3: CASTVADTGELFF. The CDR3 DNA reads as TGTGCCAGCACGGTAGCGGACACCGGGGAGCTGTTTTTT.